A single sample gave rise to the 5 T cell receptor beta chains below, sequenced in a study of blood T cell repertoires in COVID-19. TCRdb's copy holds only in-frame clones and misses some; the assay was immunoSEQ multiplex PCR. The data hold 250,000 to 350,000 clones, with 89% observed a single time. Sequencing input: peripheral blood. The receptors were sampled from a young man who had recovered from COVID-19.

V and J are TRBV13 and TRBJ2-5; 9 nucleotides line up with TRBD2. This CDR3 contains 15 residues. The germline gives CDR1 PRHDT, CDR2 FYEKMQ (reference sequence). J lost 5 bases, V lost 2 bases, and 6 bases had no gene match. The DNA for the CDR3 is TGTGCCAGCAGCTTAATAGCGGGAGATCGGGAGACCCAGTACTTC. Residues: CASSLIAGDRETQYF.

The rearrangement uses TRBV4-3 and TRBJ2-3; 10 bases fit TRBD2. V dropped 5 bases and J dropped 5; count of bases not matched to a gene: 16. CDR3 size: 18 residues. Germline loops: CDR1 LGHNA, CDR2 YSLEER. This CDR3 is CASSKGVLAGGRVDTQYF. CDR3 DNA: TGCGCCAGCAGCAAAGGAGTATTAGCGGGGGGCCGCGTAGATACGCAGTATTTT.

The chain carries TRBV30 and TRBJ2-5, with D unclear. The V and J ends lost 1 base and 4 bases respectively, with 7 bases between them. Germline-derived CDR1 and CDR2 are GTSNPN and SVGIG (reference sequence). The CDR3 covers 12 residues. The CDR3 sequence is CAWSASGETQYF. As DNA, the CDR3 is TGTGCCTGGAGTGCGAGTGGAGAGACCCAGTACTTC.

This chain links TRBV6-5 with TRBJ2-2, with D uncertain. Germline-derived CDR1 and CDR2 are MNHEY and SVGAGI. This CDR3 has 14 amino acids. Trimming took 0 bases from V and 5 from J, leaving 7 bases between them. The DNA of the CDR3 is TGTGCCAGCAGTTACTCCCAGTGGACCGGGGAGCTGTTTTTT. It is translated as CASSYSQWTGELFF.

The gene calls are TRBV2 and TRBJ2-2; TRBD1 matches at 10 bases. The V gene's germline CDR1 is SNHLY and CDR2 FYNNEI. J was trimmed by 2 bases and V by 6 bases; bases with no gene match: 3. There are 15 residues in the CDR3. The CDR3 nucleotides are TGTGCCAGCAGGGGGACAGGGGTTAACACCGGGGAGCTGTTTTTT. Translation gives CASRGTGVNTGELFF.